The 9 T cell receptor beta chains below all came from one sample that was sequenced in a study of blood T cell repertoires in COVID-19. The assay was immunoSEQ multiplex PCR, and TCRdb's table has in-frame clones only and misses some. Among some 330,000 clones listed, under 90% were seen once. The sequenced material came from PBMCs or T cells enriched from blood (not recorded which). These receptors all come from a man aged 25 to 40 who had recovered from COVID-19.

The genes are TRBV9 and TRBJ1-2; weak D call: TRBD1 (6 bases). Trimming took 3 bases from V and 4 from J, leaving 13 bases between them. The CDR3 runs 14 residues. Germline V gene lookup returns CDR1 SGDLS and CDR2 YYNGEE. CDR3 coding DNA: TGTGCCAGCAGCGCGGGGGGGCGTCTCTATGGCTACACCTTC. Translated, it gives CASSAGGRLYGYTF.

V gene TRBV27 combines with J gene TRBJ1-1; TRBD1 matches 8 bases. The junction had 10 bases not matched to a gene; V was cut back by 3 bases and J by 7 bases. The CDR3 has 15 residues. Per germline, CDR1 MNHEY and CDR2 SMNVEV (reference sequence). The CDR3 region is CASSFTGGRPYEAFF. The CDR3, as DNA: TGTGCCAGCAGTTTCACAGGGGGGAGACCGTATGAAGCTTTCTTT.

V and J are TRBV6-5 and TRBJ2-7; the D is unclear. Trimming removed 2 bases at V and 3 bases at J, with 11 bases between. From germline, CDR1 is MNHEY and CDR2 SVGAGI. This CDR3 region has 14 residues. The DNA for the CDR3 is TGTGCCAGCAGTTACGGGCGACACAGCTACGAGCAGTACTTC. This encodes CASSYGRHSYEQYF.

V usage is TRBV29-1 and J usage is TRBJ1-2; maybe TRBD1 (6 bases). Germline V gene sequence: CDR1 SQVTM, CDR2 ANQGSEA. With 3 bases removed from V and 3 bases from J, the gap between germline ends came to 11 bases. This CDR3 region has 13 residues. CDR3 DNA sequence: TGCAGCGTTGAGGACAGTCCCCACTATGGCTACACCTTC. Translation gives CSVEDSPHYGYTF.

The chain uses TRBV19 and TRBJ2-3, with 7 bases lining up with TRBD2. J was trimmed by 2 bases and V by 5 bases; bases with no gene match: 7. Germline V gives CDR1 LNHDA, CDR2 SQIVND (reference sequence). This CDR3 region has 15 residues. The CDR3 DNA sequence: TGTGCCAGTAGTCCGCAGCGGGGATACACAGATACGCAGTATTTT. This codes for CASSPQRGYTDTQYF.

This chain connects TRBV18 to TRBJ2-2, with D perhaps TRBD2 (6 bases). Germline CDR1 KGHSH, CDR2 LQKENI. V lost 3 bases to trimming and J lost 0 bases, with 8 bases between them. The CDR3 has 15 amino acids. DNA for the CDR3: TGTGCCAGCTCACCGGAGGGTTCGAACACCGGGGAGCTGTTTTTT. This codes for CASSPEGSNTGELFF.

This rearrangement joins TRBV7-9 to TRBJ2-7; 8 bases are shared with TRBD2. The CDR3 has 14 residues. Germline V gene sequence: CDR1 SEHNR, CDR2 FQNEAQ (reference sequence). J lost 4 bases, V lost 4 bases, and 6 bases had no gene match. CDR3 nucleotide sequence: TGTGCCAGCAGCTCACAGACTAGCGAATACGAGCAGTACTTC. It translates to CASSSQTSEYEQYF.

CDR3 sequence (DNA): TGTGCCACCAGTGATTTAAGGGGGACGGGGGAGCAGTTCTTC. Translation gives CATSDLRGTGEQFF. The V and J genes are TRBV24-1 and TRBJ2-1, with D possibly matching TRBD1 (6 bases). Trimming removed 1 base at V and 10 bases at J, with 13 bases between. The length of the CDR3 is 14 residues. Germline V CDR1 and CDR2: KGHDR, SFDVKD.

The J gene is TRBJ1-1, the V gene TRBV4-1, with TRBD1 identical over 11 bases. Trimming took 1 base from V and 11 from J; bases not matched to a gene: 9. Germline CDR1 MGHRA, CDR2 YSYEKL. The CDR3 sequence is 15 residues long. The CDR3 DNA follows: TGCGCCAGCAGCCAAGTTGGACAGGGGGCCCGGGGGGCTTTCTTT. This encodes CASSQVGQGARGAFF.